One and the same sample provided the 4 T cell receptor beta chains below, sequenced in a study of cytomegalovirus exposure and HLA in healthy donors. The PCR employed 60 Vbeta primers together with 13 Jbeta primers. Only in-frame clones appear in the TCRdb table, and some are missing; sequencing was by immunoSEQ multiplex PCR. The sample has over 110,000 clones, 65% to 85% seen once; the top ten hold about 2.3%. The sequencing sample was made of PBMCs. The receptors stem from a male donor in good health and CMV-seronegative.

This clone was detected only a few times. The chain recombines TRBV7-2 with TRBJ2-5, with TRBD2 matching 7 bases. V shed 3 bases, J shed 11 bases, and the junction held 6 bases outside the gene matches. Germline V gene data show CDR1 as SGHTA and CDR2 as FQGNSA. The CDR3 runs to 12 residues. DNA for the CDR3: TGTGCCAGCAGCTTTAGGGCGGGGGAGCAGTACTTC. This sequence encodes CASSFRAGEQYF.

This chain uses TRBV27 with TRBJ2-3; the D gene is possibly TRBD2 (6 bases). The CDR3 is made up of 15 amino acids. V was clipped by 7 bases and J by 2 bases, with 16 bases between them. CDR1 is MNHEY and CDR2 is SMNVEV in the germline V gene (reference sequence). For the CDR3, the DNA is TGTGCCAGCACAGTGGTCGGGGGAATCACAGATACGCAGTATTTT. This gives the protein CASTVVGGITDTQYF.

The rearrangement joins TRBV6-1 to TRBJ2-7, with TRBD1 identical over 7 bases. J gave up 0 bases and V 5 bases, and 7 bases lay outside the gene matches. The length of the CDR3 is 15 residues. Per the germline V gene, CDR1 is MNHNS and CDR2 is SASEGT. This chain's CDR3 is CASSWDSNFSYEQYF. The CDR3 nucleotides read TGTGCCAGCAGTTGGGACAGCAACTTCTCCTACGAGCAGTACTTC.

This chain links TRBV27 with TRBJ2-1, with D perhaps matching TRBD2 (6 bases). Per germline, CDR1 MNHEY and CDR2 SMNVEV (reference sequence). The CDR3 loop spans 16 amino acids. The V gene lost 3 bases and the J gene lost 0 bases, with 12 bases spanning the gap. The CDR3 DNA follows: TGTGCCAGCAGTTTGGCGGGGATGGGCTCCTACAATGAGCAGTTCTTC. Residues: CASSLAGMGSYNEQFF.